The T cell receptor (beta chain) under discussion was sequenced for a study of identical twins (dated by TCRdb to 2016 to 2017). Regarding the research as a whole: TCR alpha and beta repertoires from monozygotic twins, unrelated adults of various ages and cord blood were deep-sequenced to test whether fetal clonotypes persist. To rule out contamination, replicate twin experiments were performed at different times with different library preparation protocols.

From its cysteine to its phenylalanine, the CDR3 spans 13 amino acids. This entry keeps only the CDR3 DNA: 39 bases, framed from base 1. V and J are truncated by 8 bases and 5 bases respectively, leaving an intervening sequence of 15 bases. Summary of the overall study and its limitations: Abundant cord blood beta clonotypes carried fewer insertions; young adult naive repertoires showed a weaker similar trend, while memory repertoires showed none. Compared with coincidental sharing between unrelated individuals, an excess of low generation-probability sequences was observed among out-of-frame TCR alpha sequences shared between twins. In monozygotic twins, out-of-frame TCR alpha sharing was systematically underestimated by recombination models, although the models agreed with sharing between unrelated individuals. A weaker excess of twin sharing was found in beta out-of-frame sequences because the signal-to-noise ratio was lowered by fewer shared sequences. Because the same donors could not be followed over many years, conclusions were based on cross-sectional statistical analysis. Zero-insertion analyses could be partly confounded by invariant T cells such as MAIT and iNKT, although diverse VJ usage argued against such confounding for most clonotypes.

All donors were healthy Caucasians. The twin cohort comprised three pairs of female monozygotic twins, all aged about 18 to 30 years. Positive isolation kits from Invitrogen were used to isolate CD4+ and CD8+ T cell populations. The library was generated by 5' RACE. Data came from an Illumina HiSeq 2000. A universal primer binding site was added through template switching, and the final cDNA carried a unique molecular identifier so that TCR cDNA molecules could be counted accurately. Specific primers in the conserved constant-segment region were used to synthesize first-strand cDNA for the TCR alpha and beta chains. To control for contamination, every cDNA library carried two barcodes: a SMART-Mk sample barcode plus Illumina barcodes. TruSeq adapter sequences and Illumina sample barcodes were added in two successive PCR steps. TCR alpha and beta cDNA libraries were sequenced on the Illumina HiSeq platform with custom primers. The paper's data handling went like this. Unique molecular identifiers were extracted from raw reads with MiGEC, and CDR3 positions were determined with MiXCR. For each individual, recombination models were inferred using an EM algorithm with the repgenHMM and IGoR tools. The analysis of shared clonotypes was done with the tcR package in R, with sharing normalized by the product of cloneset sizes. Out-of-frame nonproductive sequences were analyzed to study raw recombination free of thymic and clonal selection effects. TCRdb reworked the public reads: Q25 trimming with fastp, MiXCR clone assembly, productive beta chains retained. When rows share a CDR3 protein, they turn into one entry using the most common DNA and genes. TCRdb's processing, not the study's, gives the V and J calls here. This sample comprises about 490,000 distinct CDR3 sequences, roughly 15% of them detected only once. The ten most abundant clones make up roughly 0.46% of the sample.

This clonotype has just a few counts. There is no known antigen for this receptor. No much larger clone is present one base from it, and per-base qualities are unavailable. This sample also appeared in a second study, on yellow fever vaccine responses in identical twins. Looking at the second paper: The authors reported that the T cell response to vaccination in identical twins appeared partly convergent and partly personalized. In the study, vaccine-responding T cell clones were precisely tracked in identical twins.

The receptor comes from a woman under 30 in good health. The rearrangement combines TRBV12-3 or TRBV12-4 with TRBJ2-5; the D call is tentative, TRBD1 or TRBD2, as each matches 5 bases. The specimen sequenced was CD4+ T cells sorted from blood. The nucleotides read TGTGCCAGCCAGAAGGGACCGTGGGAGACCCAGTACTTC. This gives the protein CASQKGPWETQYF.